A single sample gave rise to the 29 T cell receptor beta chains below, sequenced in a study of graft-versus-host responses after intestinal transplantation. No antigens are known for them. Here immunoSEQ multiplex PCR was the method, and the copy in TCRdb shows in-frame clones only, minus some. The sample records about 90,000 clones, roughly 93% being singletons. Source: unstimulated CD4+ T cells sorted from spleen or lymph node cells, taken before transplant. The receptor set was obtained from a human donor who was the organ donor for an intestinal transplant.

The DNA of the CDR3 is TGTGCCAGCAGCCTGACTTCTTTATCTATCAATGAGCAGTTCTTC. Amino acids: CASSLTSLSINEQFF. The J gene is TRBJ2-1, the V gene TRBV7-9; D is ambiguous. Germline V gene data show CDR1 as SEHNR and CDR2 as FQNEAQ (reference sequence). CDR3 size: 15 residues. Trimming cost V 5 bases and J 6 bases, with 17 bases left between them.

The chain couples TRBV13 to TRBJ2-5; D tentatively fits TRBD1 or TRBD2 (5 bases each). Trimming shortened V by 1 base and J by 4 bases, and 10 bases separated the two germline ends. CDR3 length: 14 residues. CDR1 PRHDT and CDR2 FYEKMQ come from the germline V gene (reference sequence). CDR3 amino acids: CASSLAGLGETQYF. The CDR3, as DNA: TGTGCCAGCAGCTTAGCGGGGCTCGGAGAGACCCAGTACTTC.

This clone appeared a single time. The chain recombines TRBV6-5 with TRBJ2-7, with 8 bases that match TRBD2. J gave up 1 base and V 4 bases, and 3 bases lay outside the gene matches. This CDR3 is built from 14 residues. Germline V gives CDR1 MNHEY, CDR2 SVGAGI. CDR3 residues: CASSSGGGSYEQYF. CDR3 coding DNA: TGTGCCAGCAGTTCGGGCGGGGGGTCCTACGAGCAGTACTTC.

The chain joins TRBV5-1 to TRBJ2-7; 7 bases fit TRBD1. In germline, CDR1 is SGHRS, CDR2 YFSETQ. V trimming: 1 base; J trimming: 6 bases; junction bases outside the gene matches: 7. This CDR3 spans 14 amino acids. The CDR3 DNA is TGCGCCAGCAGCTTGTATGGGACAGACACCGAGCAGTACTTC. Its translation is CASSLYGTDTEQYF. Drawing the rest from reference TRBV5-1 and TRBJ2-7, the complete variable domain is KAGVTQTPRYLIKTRGQQVTLSCSPISGHRSVSWYQQTPGQGLQFLFEYFSETQRNKGNFPGRFSGRQFSNSRSEMNVSTLELGDSALYLCASSLYGTDTEQYFGPGTRLTVT.

CDR3 DNA sequence: TGTGCCGGTGGTAATACCAATCAGCCCCAGCATTTT. It yields the protein CAGGNTNQPQHF. J is TRBJ1-5 and V is TRBV19, with D unclear. The CDR3 has 12 residues. Germline loops: CDR1 LNHDA, CDR2 SQIVND (reference sequence). Trimming left V 11 bases short and J 3 bases short, with 11 bases between.

The chain combines TRBV27 with TRBJ1-6; the D gene is possibly TRBD1 (6 bases). Looked up from germline, CDR1 is MNHEY and CDR2 is SMNVEV (reference sequence). V lost 5 bases to trimming and J lost 7 bases, with 18 bases between them. This CDR3 is built from 16 residues. The CDR3 DNA reads TGTGCCAGCAGTCCATCTGATACAGGGTGGAATTCACCCCTCCACTTT. Translating gives CASSPSDTGWNSPLHF.

The rearrangement links TRBV6-6 to TRBJ1-2; TRBD1 matches at 8 bases. The CDR3 is made up of 14 amino acids. The germline V gene encodes CDR1 MNHNY and CDR2 SVGAGI (reference sequence). The J segment lost 13 bases and the V segment lost 2 bases, leaving 12 bases of the junction unmatched. The CDR3 nucleotides are TGTGCCAGCAGTTACGCCGGACAGGGATTCCTTCCCACCTTC. The encoded protein is CASSYAGQGFLPTF.

DNA of the CDR3: TGTGCCAGCAGCGTGACCGGGACAGGGAAAGGGACTGAAGCTTTCTTT. It specifies CASSVTGTGKGTEAFF. This rearrangement joins TRBV9 to TRBJ1-1; 9 bases align to TRBD1. The V gene end was trimmed by 2 bases and the J gene end by 5 bases; junction bases not matched to a gene: 10. The CDR3 is made up of 16 amino acids. Germline loops: CDR1 SGDLS, CDR2 YYNGEE.

V is TRBV29-1 and J is TRBJ1-1; D perhaps matches TRBD1 (5 bases). V was clipped by 3 bases and J by 1 base, with 12 bases between them. The CDR3 runs 14 residues. Germline lookup yields CDR1 SQVTM and CDR2 ANQGSEA. CDR3: CSVEVQGRNTEAFF. DNA of the CDR3: TGCAGCGTTGAGGTTCAGGGTAGGAACACTGAAGCTTTCTTT. The variable domain in full, completed from reference TRBV29-1 and TRBJ1-1, reads SAVISQKPSRDICQRGTSLTIQCQVDSQVTMMFWYRQQPGQSLTLIATANQGSEATYESGFVIDKFPISRPNLTFSTLTVSNMSPEDSSIYLCSVEVQGRNTEAFFGQGTRLTVV.

This clone was counted once. V gene TRBV6-5 combines with J gene TRBJ1-5; D is undetermined. The V end was cut by 5 bases, the J end by 4 bases, with 6 bases between. Germline CDR1 and CDR2: MNHEY and SVGAGI. This CDR3 region has 12 residues. Here the CDR3 DNA reads TGTGCCAGCAGTGAGGGAAATCAGCCCCAGCATTTT. Protein sequence: CASSEGNQPQHF.

The chain links TRBV7-3 to TRBJ2-1; 11 bases are shared with TRBD1. CDR1 SGHTA and CDR2 FQGTGA come from the germline V gene. The CDR3 contains 14 residues. J lost 10 bases, V lost 7 bases, and 9 bases had no gene match. The CDR3 region is CASNRDRGSREQFF. CDR3 sequence (DNA): TGTGCCAGCAACCGGGACAGGGGGAGTCGGGAGCAGTTCTTC.

The CDR3 here is CASSRGSSRGAGNTIYF. DNA of the CDR3: TGTGCCAGCAGTCGGGGGAGCTCGAGAGGAGCTGGAAACACCATATATTTT. The chain joins TRBV28 to TRBJ1-3; D is perhaps TRBD1 (5 bases). Trimming removed 5 bases at V and 2 bases at J, with 19 bases between. Germline V gene data show CDR1 as MDHEN and CDR2 as SYDVKM. The CDR3 has 17 amino acids.

For the CDR3, the DNA is TGTGCCAGCAGTTTATGGGAGAAAGATAACAATGAGCAGTTCTTC. This sequence encodes CASSLWEKDNNEQFF. V gene TRBV28 combines with J gene TRBJ2-1; D gene ambiguous. Per the germline V gene, CDR1 is MDHEN and CDR2 is SYDVKM. Trimming removed 0 bases from V and 5 bases from J, with 11 bases in between. This CDR3 is built from 15 residues.

A few counts support this clone. This CDR3 reads CASGLGTPSGGGEQYF. CDR3 coding DNA: TGTGCTAGTGGTTTGGGCACCCCTTCCGGGGGCGGAGAGCAGTACTTC. V usage is TRBV12-5 and J usage is TRBJ2-7; either TRBD1 or TRBD2 may supply D (6 bases each). The CDR3 totals 16 residues. The V gene lost 1 base and the J gene lost 7 bases, with 20 bases spanning the gap. CDR1 LGHNT and CDR2 FRNRAP come from the germline V gene.

V is TRBV7-2 and J is TRBJ2-1; 11 positions agree with TRBD2. Trimming took 5 bases from V and 6 from J; bases not matched to a gene: 9. CDR3 size: 16 residues. Germline loops: CDR1 SGHTA, CDR2 FQGNSA. Here the CDR3 DNA reads TGTGCCAGCAGCCTATTTAGCGGGGGGGCCCCCAATGAGCAGTTCTTC. Translation: CASSLFSGGAPNEQFF.

The chain has TRBV2 and TRBJ2-7; D is uncertain. CDR3 length: 10 amino acids. Germline loops: CDR1 SNHLY, CDR2 FYNNEI. Trimming took off 4 bases at V and 4 bases at J, with 2 bases between the two ends. CDR3 in amino acids: CASSGYEQYF. CDR3 in DNA: TGTGCCAGCAGTGGATACGAGCAGTACTTC.

The chain is built from TRBV6-1 and TRBJ2-2; a possible D gene is TRBD1 (5 bases). The CDR3 has 16 amino acids. From germline, CDR1 is MNHNS and CDR2 SASEGT. V was cut by 4 bases and J by 4 bases, with 16 bases left in between. The CDR3 spells CASSGEGAQSTGELFF. The CDR3 DNA follows: TGTGCCAGCAGTGGCGAAGGGGCGCAGAGCACCGGGGAGCTGTTTTTT.

This clone was seen only once. V gene TRBV10-3 combines with J gene TRBJ1-1; possible D gene TRBD1, 5 bases. The CDR3 consists of 12 residues. Per the germline V gene, CDR1 is ENHRY and CDR2 is SYGVKD. V was cut by 8 bases and J by 6 bases, with 13 bases left in between. This CDR3 is CAIGGGIPEAFF. In DNA form, the CDR3 reads TGTGCCATCGGGGGGGGAATTCCTGAAGCTTTCTTT.

The table lists this clone with a count of one. The rearrangement joins TRBV7-8 to TRBJ1-6; 10 bases align to TRBD1. This CDR3 comprises 14 residues. The V segment lost 3 bases and the J segment 9 bases; nucleotides outside the gene matches: 2. Germline V CDR1 and CDR2: SGHVS, FQNEAQ. The chain's CDR3 is CASSLTGGPSPLHF. The CDR3 DNA follows: TGTGCCAGCAGCTTGACAGGGGGCCCTTCACCCCTCCACTTT.

The genes are TRBV9 and TRBJ2-5; 10 bases map to TRBD2. CDR3 length equals 15 residues. V was clipped by 3 bases and J by 3 bases; unmatched bases: 5. Germline-derived CDR1 and CDR2 are SGDLS and YYNGEE. This CDR3 is CASSARTSGEETQYF. CDR3 DNA sequence: TGTGCCAGCAGCGCACGGACTAGCGGCGAAGAGACCCAGTACTTC.

V gene TRBV28 combines with J gene TRBJ2-2; 11 bases are shared with TRBD2. The V gene end was trimmed by 3 bases and the J gene end by 0 bases; junction bases not matched to a gene: 12. This CDR3 is 20 amino acids long. Germline V gene sequence: CDR1 MDHEN, CDR2 SYDVKM. The DNA for the CDR3 is TGTGCCAGCAGTTTTTGGTCAACTAGCGGGGGACGATCGAACACCGGGGAGCTGTTTTTT. Translation gives CASSFWSTSGGRSNTGELFF.

J is TRBJ1-5 and V is TRBV7-2; 7 positions match TRBD1. This CDR3 comprises 19 residues. Germline values: CDR1 SGHTA, CDR2 FQGNSA. With V trimmed by 5 bases and J by 4 bases, 20 bases remained unmatched. The CDR3 nucleotides read TGTGCCAGCAGCGCCTCACGACAGGGTCGCGGTATTGATAATCAGCCCCAGCATTTT. Translation: CASSASRQGRGIDNQPQHF.

This chain uses TRBV30 with TRBJ1-1, with a weak D call TRBD1 (5 bases). CDR3 length equals 13 residues. The V end was cut by 4 bases, the J end by 3 bases, with 12 bases between. Germline assignment: CDR1 GTSNPN and CDR2 SVGIG (reference sequence). The CDR3 bases are TGTGCCTGGAAGGGGATCGGGGACACTGAAGCTTTCTTT. It encodes CAWKGIGDTEAFF. The complete variable domain, with remaining parts taken from reference TRBV30 and TRBJ1-1, reads SQTIHQWPATLVQPVGSPLSLECTVEGTSNPNLYWYRQAAGRGLQLLFYSVGIGQISSEVPQNLSASRPQDRQFILSSKKLLLSDSGFYLCAWKGIGDTEAFFGQGTRLTVV.

The CDR3 region is CASSPQRDRGRDEQFF. The CDR3 coding sequence is TGTGCCAGCAGCCCTCAACGAGACAGGGGGAGAGATGAGCAGTTCTTC. The chain links TRBV9 to TRBJ2-1; 9 nucleotides match TRBD1. CDR3 size: 16 residues. CDR1 is SGDLS, CDR2 YYNGEE, per germline. Unmatched junction bases numbered 13, after V lost 4 bases and J lost 8 bases. Combining the CDR3 with reference TRBV9 and TRBJ2-1 gives the whole variable domain DSGVTQTPKHLITATGQRVTLRCSPRSGDLSVYWYQQSLDQGLQFLIQYYNGEERAKGNILERFSAQQFPDLHSELNLSSLELGDSALYFCASSPQRDRGRDEQFFGPGTRLTVL.

This chain connects TRBV15 to TRBJ1-2; no clear D. Trimming removed 1 base from V and 8 bases from J, with 8 bases in between. The V gene's germline CDR1 is LNHNV and CDR2 YYDKDF (reference sequence). The CDR3 sequence is 12 residues long. CDR3: CATSRGGYGYTF. The CDR3 coding sequence is TGTGCCACCAGCAGAGGAGGGTACGGCTACACCTTC.

This sequence joins TRBV7-6 and TRBJ2-1; 14 positions match TRBD2. The CDR3 runs 18 residues. The germline gives CDR1 SGHVS, CDR2 FNYEAQ. Trimming took 4 bases from V and 3 from J; bases not matched to a gene: 8. In DNA form, the CDR3 reads TGTGCCAGCAGCTCACTCCGGACTAGCGGGGGGTACTACAATGAGCAGTTCTTC. Residues: CASSSLRTSGGYYNEQFF.

The chain is built from TRBV27 and TRBJ1-1; D not certain. Trimming pared 5 bases from V and 5 bases from J, leaving 9 bases between. Germline CDR1 reads MNHEY; CDR2 reads SMNVEV (reference sequence). The CDR3 is made up of 12 amino acids. The CDR3 spells CASSKIGTEAFF. The CDR3 DNA is TGTGCCAGCAGTAAAATAGGGACTGAAGCTTTCTTT.

The CDR3: CASSLAFGSVEQYF. The CDR3, as DNA: TGTGCCAGCAGCTTAGCGTTCGGGTCCGTCGAGCAGTACTTC. The rearrangement uses TRBV7-2 and TRBJ2-7, with D unclear. Germline V lookup: CDR1 SGHTA, CDR2 FQGNSA. Trimming removed 0 bases at V and 6 bases at J, with 12 bases between. This CDR3 region has 14 residues.

The J gene is TRBJ1-1, the V gene TRBV14, with no clear D. V dropped 2 bases and J dropped 0 bases, with 4 bases sitting between them. Germline V gene data show CDR1 as SGHDN and CDR2 as FVKESK. The length of the CDR3 is 13 residues. This chain's CDR3 is CASSQSVNTEAFF. Written as DNA, the CDR3 is TGTGCCAGCAGCCAATCAGTGAACACTGAAGCTTTCTTT.